One and the same sample provided the 14 T cell receptor beta chains below, sequenced in a study of T cell repertoires in cytomegalovirus infection. No antigen has been assigned to these receptors. TCRdb used MiXCR to reprocess the reads, holding one entry per CDR3 protein. The sample lists around 140,000 distinct CDR3 sequences, around 30% occurring once. This specimen consisted of CD8+ T cells from cultured PBMCs, obtained from culture after CMV antigen stimulation. The receptor source for this set is a human donor in good health (CMV status not recorded). Some clones in this sample may be carry-over from other donors' samples.

V usage is TRBV7-2 and J usage is TRBJ1-2, with 7 bases lining up with TRBD1. The CDR3 totals 17 residues. Germline loops: CDR1 SGHTA, CDR2 FQGNSA. The ends lost 1 base at V and 0 bases at J; junction bases unmatched: 8. The CDR3 protein is CASSLEWGQTPNYGYTF. DNA for the CDR3: TGTGCCAGCAGCTTAGAATGGGGACAGACACCTAACTATGGCTACACCTTC.

The chain recombines TRBV3-1 with TRBJ2-3; no clear D. CDR3 length: 15 amino acids. Germline CDR1 is LGHDT and CDR2 is YNNKEL (reference sequence). V was shortened by 1 base and J by 0 bases, with 8 bases between the two germline ends. Here the CDR3 DNA reads TGTGCCAGCAGCCAAGGGTCGCTTAGCACAGATACGCAGTATTTT. It is translated as CASSQGSLSTDTQYF.

This chain uses TRBV7-4 with TRBJ1-2; TRBD1 agrees at 9 bases. V shed 5 bases, J shed 1 base, and the junction held 8 bases outside the gene matches. CDR1 SGHVT and CDR2 SQSDAQ come from the germline V gene. The CDR3 runs 16 residues. For the CDR3, the DNA is TGTGCCAGCAGCCACCGGGACAGGGACTTTAACTATGGCTACACCTTC. It encodes CASSHRDRDFNYGYTF.

This clonotype was observed a few times. This chain uses TRBV9 with TRBJ1-6; maybe TRBD1 (6 bases). CDR1 and CDR2 from the germline V gene are SGDLS and YYNGEE. V gave up 0 bases and J gave up 10 bases, with 11 bases separating them. The CDR3 extends over 14 amino acids. CDR3 amino acids: CASSVGQEGSPLHF. The CDR3 coding sequence is TGTGCCAGCAGCGTAGGACAGGAGGGGTCACCCCTCCACTTT. The complete variable domain, with remaining parts taken from reference TRBV9 and TRBJ1-6, reads DSGVTQTPKHLITATGQRVTLRCSPRSGDLSVYWYQQSLDQGLQFLIQYYNGEERAKGNILERFSAQQFPDLHSELNLSSLELGDSALYFCASSVGQEGSPLHFGNGTRLTVT.

V gene TRBV5-1 combines with J gene TRBJ1-1, with D maybe TRBD1 (6 bases). V lost 2 bases to trimming and J lost 5 bases, with 16 bases between them. From germline, CDR1 is SGHRS and CDR2 YFSETQ. This CDR3 region has 15 residues. CDR3 loop: CASSFGWGAGTEAFF. The CDR3 nucleotides are TGCGCCAGCAGCTTCGGTTGGGGGGCAGGAACTGAAGCTTTCTTT.

In the case of this clonotype: The junction departs from the called germline gene at one end, perhaps through a read error. This rearrangement joins TRBV10-3 to TRBJ2-3, with D hard to call. The length of the CDR3 is 14 residues. Germline loops: CDR1 ENHRY, CDR2 SYGVKD. CDR3 amino acids: CASSQRVRTDTQYF. In nucleotides, the CDR3 is TGTGCCAGCAGTCAGAGAGTTCGCACAGATACGCAGTATTTT.

CDR3 amino acids: CASSSRQVNTEAFF. Here the CDR3 DNA reads TGTGCCAGCAGTTCCCGACAGGTGAACACTGAAGCTTTCTTT. The chain recombines TRBV6-1 with TRBJ1-1, with a possible D match to TRBD1 (6 bases). Trimming removed 5 bases from V and 0 bases from J, with 10 bases in between. Germline V gives CDR1 MNHNS, CDR2 SASEGT. The CDR3 length is 14 residues.

This clonotype was observed a few times. The chain joins TRBV6-1 to TRBJ2-7; 7 nucleotides align to TRBD1. This CDR3 comprises 12 residues. Germline lookup yields CDR1 MNHNS and CDR2 SASEGT. J lost 0 bases, V lost 8 bases, and 1 base had no gene match. CDR3: CASGDSSYEQYF. The DNA of the CDR3 is TGTGCCAGCGGGGACAGCTCCTACGAGCAGTACTTC.

There are a few counts of this clonotype. V and J are TRBV10-3 and TRBJ2-3, with D maybe TRBD2 (7 bases). CDR1 ENHRY and CDR2 SYGVKD come from the germline V gene. Trimming left V 7 bases short and J 5 bases short, with 22 bases between. The CDR3 length is 16 residues. The CDR3 DNA follows: TGTGCCATCATGAAAGCCGGGGGGCCAATAGAAGATACGCAGTATTTT. Protein product: CAIMKAGGPIEDTQYF.

This chain connects TRBV12-3 or TRBV12-4 to TRBJ1-5; TRBD1 might be the D (5 bases). The V and J ends lost 5 bases and 5 bases respectively, with 16 bases between them. The CDR3 contains 15 residues. This CDR3 reads CASSLGALGDQPQHF. The CDR3, as DNA: TGTGCCAGCAGTCTCGGGGCCTTGGGGGATCAGCCCCAGCATTTT.

This clonotype was seen only a few times. The rearrangement joins TRBV7-6 to TRBJ1-2, with a weak D call TRBD1 (6 bases). The V end was cut by 1 base, the J end by 2 bases, with 11 bases between. Per the germline V gene, CDR1 is SGHVS and CDR2 is FNYEAQ. The CDR3 totals 15 residues. The DNA of the CDR3 is TGTGCCAGCAGCTTAGACCCTACAGGGAACTATGGCTACACCTTC. Translated: CASSLDPTGNYGYTF.

This clonotype was counted many times. The genes are TRBV5-6 and TRBJ2-7, with 9 positions matching TRBD1. J lost 4 bases, V lost 4 bases, and 9 bases had no gene match. CDR1 is SGHDT, CDR2 YYEEEE, per germline. The CDR3 sequence is 15 residues long. CDR3 sequence: CASSGTGTGYYEQYF. CDR3 DNA: TGTGCCAGCAGCGGGACCGGGACAGGGTATTACGAGCAGTACTTC.

V gene TRBV11-3 combines with J gene TRBJ2-5, with D possibly being TRBD1 (6 bases). Germline-derived CDR1 and CDR2 are SGHNT and YENEEA. The CDR3 contains 14 residues. V was cut by 4 bases and J by 2 bases, with 11 bases left in between. The CDR3: CASSSRDNQETQYF. For the CDR3, the DNA is TGTGCCAGCAGCTCTCGGGACAATCAAGAGACCCAGTACTTC.

V usage is TRBV20-1 and J usage is TRBJ1-2, with no clear D. Per germline, CDR1 DFQATT and CDR2 SNEGSKA (reference sequence). The CDR3 is 14 residues long. Trimming left V 1 base short and J 8 bases short, with 17 bases between. The CDR3 DNA follows: TGCAGTGCTAGAGTTTCGGCAGTCTCGTGGGGCTACACCTTC. This encodes CSARVSAVSWGYTF.